Listed below are T cell receptor beta chains from one sample, sequenced in a study of post-analysis software for immune sequencing data. TCRdb passed the PCR reads through MiXCR, listing each CDR3 protein once. The table has hundreds of thousands of distinct CDR3 sequences, approximately 38% seen once; the top ten hold 13%. Material for sequencing was blood. The source is a girl aged 10 to 17 with multiple sclerosis. The CDR3 runs from the conserved cysteine through the conserved F or W. The D gene is left open where the match is weak. Clone size is given for some rows only: seen once, a few or many times, or a class if the clone is expanded.

abundance	v_gene	j_gene	d_gene	CDR3nt	CDR3aa
NA	TRBV20-1	TRBJ2-1	NA	TGCAGTGCTAGAGTTTGGCCTCTGCAGGAAAATGAGCAGTTCTTC	CSARVWPLQENEQFF
few	TRBV20-1	TRBJ2-1	TRBD2	TGCAGTGCTTACCGGACTAGCGGGGACCAGCAGTTCTTC	CSAYRTSGDQQFF
NA	TRBV27	TRBJ2-1	NA	TGTGCCAGCAGTTTGAAGGGCCGTAATGAGCAGTTCTTC	CASSLKGRNEQFF
few	TRBV6-2/TRBV6-3	TRBJ2-5	NA	TGTGCCAGCAGCCCCTCGGAAGGGGCTGTGTTGGTGGAGACCCAGTACTTC	CASSPSEGAVLVETQYF
once	TRBV4-2	TRBJ1-2	TRBD1	TGTGCCAGCAGCCAGTTGTATAGGACAGGGCGCTATGGCTACACCTTC	CASSQLYRTGRYGYTF
NA	TRBV9	TRBJ2-1	TRBD2	TGTGCCAGCAGCGTCGGCGGGGGGGAATCCTACAATGAGCAGTTCTTC	CASSVGGGESYNEQFF
NA	TRBV20-1	TRBJ1-5	TRBD1	TGCAGTGCTAGGGGTCAGGGGGCAGGGCAGCCCCAGCATTTT	CSARGQGAGQPQHF
NA	TRBV12-3/TRBV12-4	TRBJ2-7	TRBD2	TGTGCCAGCAGGGAATCCGGGAGGGTGAGCAATGAGCAGTACTTC	CASRESGRVSNEQYF
few	TRBV6-6	TRBJ2-4	NA	TGTGCCAGCAGTTACTCAATGCAGACTCTAGCCAAAAACATTCAGTACTTC	CASSYSMQTLAKNIQYF
few	TRBV6-5	TRBJ2-7	TRBD1	TGTGCCAGCAGTTACGGGACAGGGGCCTACGAGCAGTACTTC	CASSYGTGAYEQYF
NA	TRBV20-1	TRBJ2-5	NA	TGCAGTGCCCCGATCCAAGAGACCCAGTACTTC	CSAPIQETQYF
NA	TRBV19	TRBJ2-5	NA	TGTGCCAGTAGTCTAGACTACGTCTATATGGAGCAGTACTTC	CASSLDYVYMEQYF
NA	TRBV7-9	TRBJ2-1	NA	TGTGCCAGCAGCTGGAACAATGAGCGGTTCTTC	CASSWNNERFF
few	TRBV20-1	TRBJ2-2	NA	TGCAGTGCTACCAGGGGTCATAACACCGGGGAGCTGTTTTTT	CSATRGHNTGELFF
NA	TRBV20-1	TRBJ2-7	NA	TGCAGTGCTAGAAACAGGGCATCCTACGAGCAGTACTTC	CSARNRASYEQYF
NA	TRBV4-1	TRBJ1-2	NA	TGCGCCAGCAGCCAAGCTGACGGTCTCTTTTATGGCTACACCTTC	CASSQADGLFYGYTF
NA	TRBV5-5	TRBJ2-1	NA	TGTGCCAGCAGCCCGACTGCCCTCGGTCGGGGTGAGCAGTTTTTC	CASSPTALGRGEQFF
NA	TRBV12-3/TRBV12-4	TRBJ2-5	NA	TGTGCCAGCGCCACCCGCTGGAGGTACCAAGAGACCCAGTACTTC	CASATRWRYQETQYF
NA	TRBV27	TRBJ2-7	NA	TGTGCCAGCAGGGCCCCCTTGGGTTACGAGCAGTACTTC	CASRAPLGYEQYF
few	TRBV7-2	TRBJ1-1	TRBD1	TGTGCCAGCAGCTTAATTGCGGGACAGACTGTCTTGAACACTGAAGCTTTCTTT	CASSLIAGQTVLNTEAFF
few	TRBV20-1	TRBJ2-1	TRBD2	TGCAGTGGGGCCTTCGGGGGGGGAGGAACCAATGAGCAGTTCTTC	CSGAFGGGGTNEQFF
NA	TRBV6-5	TRBJ1-2	NA	TGTGCCAGCTATGGACAGTCGAAGGGGCACTATGGCTACACCTTC	CASYGQSKGHYGYTF
few	TRBV29-1	TRBJ2-1	TRBD2	TGCAGCGTTGAAGAAGGCCTAGCGGACGAGCAGTTCTTC	CSVEEGLADEQFF